This entry describes one T cell receptor (beta chain). Germline CDR1 reads LGHNT; CDR2 reads FRNRAP. The CDR3 is made up of 16 amino acids. V shed 2 bases, J shed 4 bases, and the junction held 6 bases outside the gene matches. This sample stems from a study of cytomegalovirus exposure and HLA in healthy donors. Primers for the PCR totalled 60 Vbeta and 13 Jbeta. TCRdb keeps only in-frame clones here, not all; method: immunoSEQ multiplex PCR. This table holds some 150,000 clones, about three quarters found once. The chain couples TRBV12-5 to TRBJ2-2; 8 nucleotides agree with TRBD1. The sequenced sample was PBMCs. This TCR was sampled from a man between 18 and 35 years old in good health and CMV-seronegative. The CDR3 reads CASGLYQGAPTGELFF. CDR3 nucleotides: TGTGCTAGTGGTTTGTACCAGGGGGCGCCCACCGGGGAGCTGTTTTTT.